The 15 T cell receptor beta chains below come from one sample, sequenced in a study of OX40 agonist ivuxolimab in advanced cancers. Repertoires were generated with immunoSEQ multiplex PCR, while TCRdb's copy carries only in-frame clones and drops some. Of about 63,000 clones listed, approximately 92% are singletons. The source was CD4+ or CD8+ T cells sorted from blood, collected in a trial of the OX40 agonist ivuxolimab. All receptors derive from an adult with an advanced solid tumor such as melanoma, head and neck, liver or kidney cancer.

The chain combines TRBV19 with TRBJ2-2; a possible D gene is TRBD1 (5 bases). In germline, CDR1 is LNHDA, CDR2 SQIVND (reference sequence). CDR3 length: 14 residues. The V and J ends lost 3 bases and 6 bases respectively, with 11 bases between them. This CDR3 is CASSMLKGAGELFF. CDR3 bases: TGTGCCAGTAGTATGCTCAAAGGGGCCGGGGAGCTGTTTTTT.

The CDR3 DNA reads as TGCGCCAGCAGCCCACCCCGTGAAGCGGGCGGCAATGAGCAGTTCTTC. Its translation is CASSPPREAGGNEQFF. The chain joins TRBV5-1 to TRBJ2-1; D might be TRBD2 (6 bases). The ends were cut back, 4 bases at V and 6 bases at J, with 20 bases in the middle. From germline, CDR1 is SGHRS and CDR2 YFSETQ. The CDR3 sequence is 16 residues long.

This clone turned up a few times. This chain joins TRBV13 and TRBJ2-5; D might be TRBD1 (6 bases). This CDR3 is built from 13 residues. Germline lookup yields CDR1 PRHDT and CDR2 FYEKMQ (reference sequence). Trimming took 3 bases from V and 5 from J, leaving 10 bases between them. CDR3 nucleotides: TGTGCCAGCAGCTTTCGTAGGGGGGAGACCCAGTACTTC. It yields the protein CASSFRRGETQYF.

The V gene is TRBV5-1, the J gene TRBJ2-1; 7 bases are shared with TRBD1. Germline assignment: CDR1 SGHRS and CDR2 YFSETQ. The CDR3 has 15 residues. V was clipped by 7 bases and J by 10 bases; unmatched bases: 17. CDR3 DNA: TGCGCCAGCGCGCCGGGACAGACCCTCTTGAGGGAGCAGTTCTTC. Translation: CASAPGQTLLREQFF.

V is TRBV6-1 and J is TRBJ1-3, with D hard to call. Between the trimmed V and J ends, which lost 3 bases and 5 bases, there was a span of 2 bases. The CDR3 contains 11 residues. CDR1 MNHNS and CDR2 SASEGT come from the germline V gene. The CDR3 nucleotides are TGTGCCAGCAGTGATCGAAACACCATATATTTT. Its protein is CASSDRNTIYF.

This clone occurred a few times. This chain uses TRBV9 with TRBJ2-7, with TRBD2 matching 9 bases. Losses at the gene ends were 0 bases for V and 0 bases for J; bases not matched to a gene: 1. Germline V CDR1 and CDR2: SGDLS, YYNGEE. This CDR3 contains 15 residues. This CDR3 reads CASSVGSGSSYEQYF. For the CDR3, the DNA is TGTGCCAGCAGCGTAGGTAGCGGGAGCTCCTACGAGCAGTACTTC. Filled out from reference TRBV9 and TRBJ2-7, the complete variable domain reads DSGVTQTPKHLITATGQRVTLRCSPRSGDLSVYWYQQSLDQGLQFLIQYYNGEERAKGNILERFSAQQFPDLHSELNLSSLELGDSALYFCASSVGSGSSYEQYFGPGTRLTVT.

The chain carries TRBV6-1 and TRBJ2-5; no clear D. The J call may be mistaken, given a closer DNA end match to TRBJ2-7. This CDR3 region has 11 residues. Germline V gene data show CDR1 as MNHNS and CDR2 as SASEGT. The CDR3: CASSDSYEQYF. Here the CDR3 DNA reads TGTGCCAGCAGTGATTCCTACGAGCAGTACTTC.

The sample holds one count of this clone. V and J are TRBV5-1 and TRBJ2-5, with 8 positions matching TRBD2. The V gene end was trimmed by 4 bases and the J gene end by 2 bases; junction bases not matched to a gene: 4. This CDR3 region has 14 residues. Germline CDR1 is SGHRS and CDR2 is YFSETQ. The CDR3 nucleotides read TGCGCCAGCAGCCCCGTAGCGGGGCAAGAGACCCAGTACTTC. Translated: CASSPVAGQETQYF.

The chain is built from TRBV4-1 and TRBJ2-3, with 10 bases matching TRBD1. The length of the CDR3 is 16 residues. Germline V gives CDR1 MGHRA, CDR2 YSYEKL. Trimming cost V 4 bases and J 4 bases; bases outside gene matches: 8. DNA of the CDR3: TGCGCCAGCAGCCGAACCGGGACAGGGGCTCCAGATACGCAGTATTTT. Translating gives CASSRTGTGAPDTQYF.

The chain links TRBV27 to TRBJ2-1, with 12 bases aligning to TRBD2. V was pared by 4 bases and J by 11 bases, with 6 bases of the junction left unmatched. The CDR3 sequence is 14 residues long. Germline CDR1 reads MNHEY; CDR2 reads SMNVEV (reference sequence). The CDR3 nucleotides are TGTGCCAGCAGTTCTAGCGGGGGGGCGGTTCAGCAGTTCTTC. Translating it yields CASSSSGGAVQQFF.

This chain joins TRBV28 and TRBJ2-7, with 9 bases that match TRBD1. CDR3 length: 13 residues. V was clipped by 8 bases and J by 0 bases; unmatched bases: 2. Germline CDR1 reads MDHEN; CDR2 reads SYDVKM. The CDR3: CASWDRVSYEQYF. For the CDR3, the DNA is TGTGCCAGCTGGGACAGGGTCTCCTACGAGCAGTACTTC.

The CDR3 sequence is CASSVNIAGGPADTQYF. DNA of the CDR3: TGTGCCAGCAGTGTCAATATAGCGGGGGGGCCTGCAGATACGCAGTATTTT. The V call is TRBV6-1, the J call TRBJ2-3, with TRBD2 matching 11 bases. CDR1 MNHNS and CDR2 SASEGT come from the germline V gene. The CDR3 contains 17 residues. The V and J ends lost 4 bases and 4 bases, in that order; junction bases with no gene match: 10.

The V call is TRBV7-2, the J call TRBJ2-1, with no clear D. The CDR3 loop spans 13 amino acids. Germline CDR1 and CDR2: SGHTA and FQGNSA. The V end lost 0 bases, the J end lost 6 bases, and 6 bases lay between the germline ends. CDR3 bases: TGTGCCAGCAGCTTAGCCCGGTTCAATGAGCAGTTCTTC. Its protein is CASSLARFNEQFF.

The chain has TRBV19 and TRBJ2-3; D remains unclear. The germline V gene encodes CDR1 LNHDA and CDR2 SQIVND (reference sequence). This CDR3 contains 16 residues. V was shortened by 5 bases and J by 1 base, with 16 bases between the two germline ends. In DNA form, the CDR3 reads TGTGCCAGTAGTCGGAGTTCGGCCTTGGGCACAGATACGCAGTATTTT. Protein sequence: CASSRSSALGTDTQYF.

V usage is TRBV7-2 and J usage is TRBJ2-1; TRBD1 is a possible D gene (6 bases). The length of the CDR3 is 12 residues. The V gene lost 5 bases and the J gene lost 9 bases, with 11 bases spanning the gap. Germline loops: CDR1 SGHTA, CDR2 FQGNSA. CDR3 bases: TGTGCCAGCAGCCCCACAGGGATTGAGCAGTTCTTC. Encoded protein: CASSPTGIEQFF.